These T cell receptor beta chains were read from a single sample in a study of technical replicates of blood from a few donors. Repertoires were generated with immunoSEQ multiplex PCR, while TCRdb's copy carries only in-frame clones and drops some. The sample yields some 71,000 clones, around 97% seen once. The material sequenced was T cells isolated from PBMCs. These receptors came from a human donor in good health. Both conserved end residues are part of each CDR3. A D gene is named only where the DNA matches it firmly. Not every row has a clone size; where given, it reads once, few, many or a size class.

>TRBJ1-2|TRBV9|-|TRBD1|16
TGTGCCAGCAGCGACTCCGGGACAGGGGGGAACTATGGCTACACCTTC
CASSDSGTGGNYGYTF
>TRBJ1-2|TRBV6-1|-|TRBD1|15
TGTGCCAGCAGTGATCCCCAAGACAGGGCCCATGGCTACACCTTC
CASSDPQDRAHGYTF
>TRBJ2-3|TRBV12-5|-|-|14
TGTGCTAGTGGTTTGGGCCACGGGACAGATACGCAGTATTTT
CASGLGHGTDTQYF
>TRBJ2-1|TRBV5-1|once|TRBD1|15
TGCGCCAGCAGTCTCGGACAGGGTCTAAAGGATGAGCAGTTCTTC
CASSLGQGLKDEQFF
>TRBJ2-7|TRBV6-5|-|-|16
TGTGCCAGCAGTTACTCGGGTCCGACCGCGGGCTACGAGCAGTACTTC
CASSYSGPTAGYEQYF
>TRBJ2-7|TRBV28|once|TRBD2|14
TGTGCCAGCAGTGGTAGGCGGGAGCTCTACGAGCAGTACTTC
CASSGRRELYEQYF
>TRBJ1-5|TRBV12-2|few|-|14
TGTGCAAGTCGCCTTGACAGGGTCAATCAGCCCCAGCATTTT
CASRLDRVNQPQHF
>TRBJ1-1|TRBV7-9|-|-|17
TGTGCCAGCAGCTTTGAGAGACACCCAACAGAGAACACTGAAGCTTTCTTT
CASSFERHPTENTEAFF
>TRBJ1-5|TRBV28|once|TRBD1|17
TGTGCCAGCAGTTATATGCCCGGGACAGGGGGATTCCAGCCCCAGCATTTT
CASSYMPGTGGFQPQHF
>TRBJ2-1|TRBV11-3|-|TRBD2|15
TGTGCCAGCAGCTCCCGACTAGCGGTGTACAATGAGCAGTTCTTC
CASSSRLAVYNEQFF
>TRBJ2-1|TRBV29-1|-|TRBD2|13
TGCAGCGTTGACGGCGGGAGGGTAAATGAGCAGTTCTTC
CSVDGGRVNEQFF
>TRBJ2-3|TRBV7-9|once|TRBD2|15
TGTGCCAGCAGCTTAAGCGGGGCCGACACAGATACGCAGTATTTT
CASSLSGADTDTQYF
>TRBJ1-1|TRBV7-2|once|TRBD1|14
TGTGCCAGCAGCTTAGGTATGACAGGGAGTGTAGCTTTCTTT
CASSLGMTGSVAFF
>TRBJ1-5|TRBV18|-|-|15
TGTGCCAGCTCACAAATAGACAGGCGCAATCAGCCCCAGCATTTT
CASSQIDRRNQPQHF
>TRBJ2-1|TRBV25-1|-|TRBD2|14
TGTGCCAGCAGTGGGGGGACTAGCGGCAATGAGCAGTTCTTC
CASSGGTSGNEQFF
>TRBJ1-1|TRBV7-2|-|TRBD1|12
TGTGCCAGCAGCTCGAGACAGGGGATAGCTTTCTTT
CASSSRQGIAFF
>TRBJ1-3|TRBV6-5|-|-|15
TGTGCCAGCAGTTACTCGAAAACCCTAGGAAACACCATATATTTT
CASSYSKTLGNTIYF
>TRBJ2-1|TRBV11-2|once|TRBD2|16
TGTGCCAGCAGCTTAGCCGGACTAGCGGGGTTCAATGAGCAGTTCTTC
CASSLAGLAGFNEQFF
>TRBJ1-2|TRBV10-1|-|TRBD1|13
TGCGCCAGCGGGGACAGGGGATGCTATGGCTACACCTTC
CASGDRGCYGYTF
>TRBJ1-4|TRBV28|-|-|16
TGTGCCAGCAGTCCCGCGCCGACAGGACTTAATGAAAAACTGTTTTTT
CASSPAPTGLNEKLFF
>TRBJ2-7|TRBV7-6|once|-|14
TGTGCCAGCAGCTTAGTATCTCCCTCCTACGAGCAGTACTTC
CASSLVSPSYEQYF
>TRBJ1-2|TRBV10-3|-|-|13
TGTGCCATCAGTGGATCAGGGTCAGATGGCTACACCTTC
CAISGSGSDGYTF
>TRBJ1-5|TRBV19|-|-|13
TGTGCCAGTAGTATAGGAAGGACTACCGACATATTTTTT
CASSIGRTTDIFF
>TRBJ2-2|TRBV4-3|-|TRBD2|15
TGCGCCAGCAGCCAACGGTTAGCGGGCACCGGGGAGCTGTTTTTT
CASSQRLAGTGELFF
>TRBJ1-2|TRBV5-4|-|-|15
TGTGCCAGCAGCTTGGGACAGGATATTTCCTATGGCTACACCTTC
CASSLGQDISYGYTF
>TRBJ2-1|TRBV7-2|-|TRBD2|14
TGTGCCAGCAGCCTCACTAGCGGAGGTTATGAGCAGTTCTTC
CASSLTSGGYEQFF
>TRBJ1-2|TRBV27|-|-|12
TGTGCCAGCCGATTGGGAGACTATGGCTACACCTTC
CASRLGDYGYTF
>TRBJ1-2|TRBV6-5|once|TRBD1|14
TGTGCCAGCAGAAAAACTACAGGGGGCTATGGCTACACCTTC
CASRKTTGGYGYTF
>TRBJ2-3|TRBV30|-|TRBD2|15
TGTGCCTGGGGGACTAGCGGAACTCTCGGAGATACGCAGTATTTT
CAWGTSGTLGDTQYF
>TRBJ2-7|TRBV7-9|-|TRBD2|14
TGTGCCAGCAGCGTTAGCGGGAGGGATTACGAGCAGTACTTC
CASSVSGRDYEQYF
>TRBJ2-7|TRBV7-9|-|-|14
TGTGCCAGCAGCTCCACGGGAGACCCCTACGAGCAGTACTTC
CASSSTGDPYEQYF
>TRBJ2-7|TRBV29-1|-|-|12
TGCAGCGGGCTGGAGGCGGGGACCGAGCAGTACTTC
CSGLEAGTEQYF
>TRBJ2-3|TRBV2|once|-|16
TGTGCCATCCTCACGGCCGTGGGGACTAGCACAGATACGCAGTATTTT
CAILTAVGTSTDTQYF
>TRBJ2-7|TRBV7-6|once|-|13
TGTGCCAGCAGCCAAACTACAACCTACGAGCAGTACTTC
CASSQTTTYEQYF
>TRBJ2-3|TRBV7-2|-|TRBD2|15
TGTGCCAGCAGCTTACGACTAGCGAGCACAGATACGCAGTATTTT
CASSLRLASTDTQYF
>TRBJ2-2|TRBV14|-|TRBD2|17
TGTGCCAGCAGCCAAGTAGGAGCGGGAGGGCCTACCGGGGAGCTGTTTTTT
CASSQVGAGGPTGELFF
>TRBJ2-2|TRBV5-4|-|-|14
TGTGCCAGCAGCTCCAGGGGTAACACCGGGGAGCTGTTTTTT
CASSSRGNTGELFF
>TRBJ2-5|TRBV13|once|TRBD1|16
TGTGCCAGCATCCTCGGACAGGCCCCCCTACAAGAGACCCAGTACTTC
CASILGQAPLQETQYF
>TRBJ2-4|TRBV5-4|-|-|15
TGTGCCAGCAGTCAGTCGGGTATAGCCAAAAACATTCAGTACTTC
CASSQSGIAKNIQYF
>TRBJ2-7|TRBV14|-|-|14
TGTGCCAGCAGCCAAGACCTTAGCTCCTACGAGCAGTACTTC
CASSQDLSSYEQYF
>TRBJ2-1|TRBV5-1|-|-|15
TGCGCCAGCAGTTCTACCGGGACTTTATACAATGAGCAGTTCTTC
CASSSTGTLYNEQFF
>TRBJ1-1|TRBV7-3|-|TRBD1|15
TGTGCCAGCAGCCCGTATCAGGGGGCGGGGACTGAAGCTTTCTTT
CASSPYQGAGTEAFF